The 24 T cell receptor beta chains listed next were all sequenced from one sample in a study of blood T cell repertoires in COVID-19. The repertoire was sequenced with immunoSEQ multiplex PCR; TCRdb's copy has only in-frame clones and lacks some. This table holds some 200,000 clones, about 91% found once. Source material: PBMCs or T cells enriched from blood (not recorded which). Source of these receptors: a woman between 18 and 29 years old who had recovered from COVID-19.

Regarding this clone: This sample also contains other DNA sequences that code for the same CDR3. The chain has TRBV3-1 (or the pseudogene TRBV3-2) and TRBJ2-7; D gene unclear. CDR3 length equals 12 residues. Germline V gives CDR1 LGHDT, CDR2 YNNKEL (reference sequence). V dropped 1 base and J dropped 3 bases, with 4 bases sitting between them. DNA of the CDR3: TGTGCCAGCAGCCAAGGTCGCTACGAGCAGTACTTC. Translation gives CASSQGRYEQYF.

This clone turned up a few times. This chain connects TRBV28 to TRBJ1-1, with 7 bases that match TRBD1. Germline CDR1 and CDR2: MDHEN and SYDVKM. With 3 bases clipped from V and 11 bases from J, the junction kept 3 bases outside the gene matches. The CDR3 length is 11 residues. CDR3 protein: CASSFQGEAFF. Written as DNA, the CDR3 is TGTGCCAGCAGTTTCCAGGGGGAGGCTTTCTTT. Full variable domain (rest looked up from reference TRBV28 and TRBJ1-1): DVKVTQSSRYLVKRTGEKVFLECVQDMDHENMFWYRQDPGLGLRLIYFSYDVKMKEKGDIPEGYSVSREKKERFSLILESASTNQTSMYLCASSFQGEAFFGQGTRLTVV.

This clone was detected only a few times. The chain employs TRBV30 and TRBJ1-2; tentative D call: TRBD1 (6 bases). With 4 bases removed from V and 6 bases from J, the gap between germline ends came to 18 bases. The CDR3 loop spans 14 amino acids. Germline CDR1 reads GTSNPN; CDR2 reads SVGIG (reference sequence). The DNA for the CDR3 is TGTGCCTGGAACACCAACAGGGTTTCCGATGGCTACACCTTC. This translates into CAWNTNRVSDGYTF. Using reference TRBV30 and TRBJ1-2 for the parts outside the CDR3, the full variable domain is SQTIHQWPATLVQPVGSPLSLECTVEGTSNPNLYWYRQAAGRGLQLLFYSVGIGQISSEVPQNLSASRPQDRQFILSSKKLLLSDSGFYLCAWNTNRVSDGYTFGSGTRLTVV.

This clone has only one observation. The chain has TRBV7-8 and TRBJ1-1; D call uncertain. The germline V gene has CDR1 SGHVS and CDR2 FQNEAQ. The CDR3 totals 16 residues. The V gene lost 5 bases and the J gene lost 4 bases, with 20 bases spanning the gap. This chain's CDR3 is CASSPHSAARGTEAFF. The DNA for the CDR3 is TGTGCCAGCAGCCCCCACTCGGCAGCCCGGGGCACTGAAGCTTTCTTT. Combining the CDR3 with reference TRBV7-8 and TRBJ1-1 gives the whole variable domain GAGVSQSPRYKVAKRGQDVALRCDPISGHVSLFWYQQALGQGPEFLTYFQNEAQLDKSGLPSDRFFAERPEGSVSTLKIQRTQQEDSAVYLCASSPHSAARGTEAFFGQGTRLTVV.

In nucleotides, the CDR3 is TGTGCCAGCAGCCTACAATCCCAGGGTCAAGAGACCCAGTACTTC. Its protein product is CASSLQSQGQETQYF. This chain links TRBV3-1 (or the pseudogene TRBV3-2) with TRBJ2-5, with a possible D match to TRBD1 (5 bases). V dropped 4 bases and J dropped 2 bases, with 14 bases sitting between them. The CDR3 is 15 residues long. CDR1 is LGHDT, CDR2 YNNKEL, per germline (reference sequence).

This rearrangement joins TRBV11-2 to TRBJ2-1; 7 bases line up with TRBD2. CDR1 is SGHAT, CDR2 FQNNGV, per germline. The CDR3 contains 16 residues. The junction had 11 bases not matched to a gene; V was cut back by 5 bases and J by 4 bases. Here the CDR3 DNA reads TGTGCCAGCAGCCTCCGGACTAGTGGAAGGTACAATGAGCAGTTCTTC. This gives the protein CASSLRTSGRYNEQFF.

The rearrangement uses TRBV6-5 and TRBJ1-2; TRBD1 matches at 7 bases. The CDR3 runs to 14 residues. Germline V CDR1 and CDR2: MNHEY, SVGAGI. V was clipped by 6 bases and J by 3 bases; unmatched bases: 7. This CDR3 reads CASRARGNHYGYTF. CDR3 DNA sequence: TGTGCCAGCAGAGCCAGGGGGAACCACTATGGCTACACCTTC.

The rearrangement links TRBV28 to TRBJ2-5, with 13 bases that match TRBD2. The CDR3 runs to 17 residues. CDR1 MDHEN and CDR2 SYDVKM come from the germline V gene. V was pared by 6 bases and J by 3 bases, with 10 bases of the junction left unmatched. DNA for the CDR3: TGTGCCAGCAGCGATGGACTAGCGGGAGTGGATAAAGAGACCCAGTACTTC. Amino acid sequence: CASSDGLAGVDKETQYF.

In this sample, this clone turned up once. The chain has TRBV5-1 and TRBJ2-1; possibly TRBD1 for D (5 bases). V was trimmed by 0 bases and J by 1 base, leaving 17 bases between them. Per germline, CDR1 SGHRS and CDR2 YFSETQ. The CDR3 is 18 amino acids. The CDR3 region is CASSLVPLQDRSYNEQFF. The CDR3 DNA sequence: TGCGCCAGCAGCTTGGTCCCACTACAGGACCGTTCCTACAATGAGCAGTTCTTC.

This clone was seen a single time. The rearrangement joins TRBV28 to TRBJ2-7; D is unresolved. The V end lost 5 bases, the J end lost 0 bases, and 11 bases lay between the germline ends. CDR1 and CDR2 from the germline V gene are MDHEN and SYDVKM. The CDR3 loop spans 14 amino acids. The CDR3 DNA sequence: TGTGCCAGCAGTCACCTGGAGCTCTCCTACGAGCAGTACTTC. This gives the protein CASSHLELSYEQYF.

This chain joins TRBV9 and TRBJ1-4; 9 nucleotides align to TRBD1. Germline V lookup: CDR1 SGDLS, CDR2 YYNGEE. The CDR3 totals 15 residues. The J segment lost 8 bases and the V segment lost 4 bases, leaving 9 bases of the junction unmatched. CDR3 nucleotide sequence: TGTGCCAGCAGCCCCTACGGGACAGGGTACGAAAAACTGTTTTTT. Its translation: CASSPYGTGYEKLFF. The variable domain in full, completed from reference TRBV9 and TRBJ1-4, reads DSGVTQTPKHLITATGQRVTLRCSPRSGDLSVYWYQQSLDQGLQFLIQYYNGEERAKGNILERFSAQQFPDLHSELNLSSLELGDSALYFCASSPYGTGYEKLFFGSGTQLSVL.

This clone was found a few times. The chain is built from TRBV2 and TRBJ2-7; possible D gene TRBD2, 7 bases. Trimming left V 6 bases short and J 2 bases short, with 14 bases between. CDR1 is SNHLY, CDR2 FYNNEI, per germline. This CDR3 region has 14 residues. The CDR3: CASRSRGGTYEQYF. In DNA, the CDR3 is TGTGCCAGCAGAAGCAGGGGAGGGACCTACGAGCAGTACTTC.

This chain links TRBV7-3 with TRBJ1-5; TRBD1 might be the D (5 bases). The CDR3 runs to 13 residues. V was shortened by 10 bases and J by 2 bases, with 12 bases between the two germline ends. CDR1 and CDR2 from the germline V gene are SGHTA and FQGTGA. The DNA for the CDR3 is TGTGCCATCCCGACAGAAGGCAATCAGCCCCAGCATTTT. This encodes CAIPTEGNQPQHF.

The J gene is TRBJ2-7, the V gene TRBV30; the match to TRBD2 covers 14 bases. This CDR3 region has 13 residues. Germline assignment: CDR1 GTSNPN and CDR2 SVGIG (reference sequence). CDR3 nucleotides: TGTGCACTGGGACTAGCGGGAGTGGGCGAGCAGTACTTC. Translation gives CALGLAGVGEQYF.

The chain has TRBV6-2 or TRBV6-3 and TRBJ1-6; D is possibly TRBD1 (5 bases). V lost 0 bases to trimming and J lost 6 bases, with 21 bases between them. The CDR3 runs 19 residues. Germline V gene lookup returns CDR1 MNHEY and CDR2 SVGEGT. This chain's CDR3 is CASSYSRVVDTQINSPLHF. In nucleotides, the CDR3 is TGTGCCAGCAGTTACTCCCGCGTTGTGGACACCCAGATTAATTCACCCCTCCACTTT.

V usage is TRBV19 and J usage is TRBJ2-1; 8 bases are shared with TRBD2. The germline gives CDR1 LNHDA, CDR2 SQIVND (reference sequence). This CDR3 is 18 amino acids long. V lost 1 base to trimming and J lost 8 bases; unmatched junction nucleotides: 16. The CDR3, as DNA: TGTGCCAGTAGTATAGCGGGGAGCGGGAGCCCCCTCGGGGATGAGCAGTTCTTC. Protein: CASSIAGSGSPLGDEQFF.

V and J are TRBV5-6 and TRBJ2-7; tentative D call: TRBD1 (6 bases). The germline V gene encodes CDR1 SGHDT and CDR2 YYEEEE. The CDR3 covers 13 residues. Trimming left V 5 bases short and J 0 bases short, with 9 bases between. The CDR3 loop is CASRGTISYEQYF. In DNA form, the CDR3 reads TGTGCCAGCAGAGGGACAATCTCCTACGAGCAGTACTTC.

V gene TRBV28 combines with J gene TRBJ1-2; the match to TRBD1 covers 7 bases. The CDR3 consists of 14 residues. Germline V gene sequence: CDR1 MDHEN, CDR2 SYDVKM. Unmatched junction bases numbered 4, after V lost 3 bases and J lost 3 bases. In DNA, the CDR3 is TGTGCCAGCAGTTTCGGACAGGCCTACTATGGCTACACCTTC. It encodes CASSFGQAYYGYTF.

The rearrangement uses TRBV6-5 and TRBJ2-3, with D tentatively TRBD2 (7 bases). The germline CDR1 and CDR2 sequences are MNHEY and SVGAGI. The CDR3 consists of 14 residues. V lost 6 bases and J lost 5, with 15 bases in between. CDR3 DNA sequence: TGTGCCAGCAGGCGGGGGCCAGTCCAAGATACGCAGTATTTT. Its protein product is CASRRGPVQDTQYF.

The chain carries TRBV9 and TRBJ2-7; 13 bases fit TRBD2. V lost 2 bases and J lost 6; bases outside the gene matches: 8. The CDR3 length is 16 residues. Germline V gives CDR1 SGDLS, CDR2 YYNGEE. The CDR3 sequence: CASSVGLAGALGEQYF. The DNA of the CDR3 is TGTGCCAGCAGCGTCGGACTAGCGGGAGCCCTTGGCGAGCAGTACTTC.

This chain uses TRBV20-1 with TRBJ1-3; possibly TRBD1 for D (6 bases). The CDR3 loop spans 15 amino acids. The ends were cut back, 3 bases at V and 2 bases at J, with 14 bases in the middle. CDR1 DFQATT and CDR2 SNEGSKA come from the germline V gene (reference sequence). CDR3 bases: TGCAGTGCTAGTCCAGGGGCCCTGGCTGGAAACACCATATATTTT. Protein product: CSASPGALAGNTIYF.

The chain combines TRBV2 with TRBJ2-3; the D gene is possibly TRBD2 (6 bases). This CDR3 is 15 amino acids long. Trimming took 7 bases from V and 0 from J, leaving 14 bases between them. CDR1 is SNHLY and CDR2 is FYNNEI in the germline V gene. For the CDR3, the DNA is TGTGCCAGCAATGGGCGGGACTCTAGCACAGATACGCAGTATTTT. This gives the protein CASNGRDSSTDTQYF.

CDR3 region: CASSPSSGTPFSGANVLTF. The CDR3 DNA is TGTGCCAGCAGCCCAAGTTCCGGGACACCCTTCTCTGGGGCCAACGTCCTGACTTTC. This chain uses TRBV11-2 with TRBJ2-6; TRBD1 is a possible D gene (6 bases). The CDR3 contains 19 residues. The germline V gene encodes CDR1 SGHAT and CDR2 FQNNGV. The V gene lost 5 bases and the J gene lost 0 bases, with 20 bases spanning the gap.

Details on this clone: A read error may account for a junction end that differs from germline. DNA for the CDR3: TGCAGTGCTAGCGGGAGACACTTC. Residues: CSASGRHF. The chain combines TRBV20-1 with TRBJ2-7; TRBD2 might be the D (6 bases). The V gene's germline CDR1 is DFQATT and CDR2 SNEGSKA (reference sequence). This CDR3 contains 8 residues.